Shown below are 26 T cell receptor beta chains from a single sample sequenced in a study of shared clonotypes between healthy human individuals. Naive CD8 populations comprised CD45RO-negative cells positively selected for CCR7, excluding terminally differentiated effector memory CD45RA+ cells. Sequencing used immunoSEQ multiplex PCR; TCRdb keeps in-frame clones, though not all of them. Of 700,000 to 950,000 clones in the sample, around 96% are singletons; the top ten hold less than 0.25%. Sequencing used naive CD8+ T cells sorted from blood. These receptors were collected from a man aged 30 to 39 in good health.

CDR3 nucleotides: TGTGCCAGCAGCTTCTTACCGCCTACCTACGAGCAGTACTTC. Translated: CASSFLPPTYEQYF. This chain uses TRBV11-2 with TRBJ2-7, with D uncertain. This CDR3 is built from 14 residues. V lost 3 bases and J lost 2, with 11 bases in between. Germline V gene sequence: CDR1 SGHAT, CDR2 FQNNGV.

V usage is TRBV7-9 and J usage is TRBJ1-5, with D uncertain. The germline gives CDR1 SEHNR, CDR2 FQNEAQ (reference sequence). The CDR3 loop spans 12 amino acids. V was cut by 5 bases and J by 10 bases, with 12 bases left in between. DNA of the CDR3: TGTGCCAGCAGCGAGTCTGAAAAACCCCAGCATTTT. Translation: CASSESEKPQHF.

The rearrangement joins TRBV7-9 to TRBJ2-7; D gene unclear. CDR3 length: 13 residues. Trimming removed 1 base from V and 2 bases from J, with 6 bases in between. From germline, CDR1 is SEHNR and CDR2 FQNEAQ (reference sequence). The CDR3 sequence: CASSLGSPYEQYF. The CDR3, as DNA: TGTGCCAGCAGCTTAGGATCTCCCTACGAGCAGTACTTC.

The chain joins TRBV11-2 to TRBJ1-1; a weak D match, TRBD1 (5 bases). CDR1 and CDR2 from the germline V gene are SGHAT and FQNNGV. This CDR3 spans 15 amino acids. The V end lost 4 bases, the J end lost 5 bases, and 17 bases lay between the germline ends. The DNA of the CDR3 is TGTGCCAGCAGCTCGCAGCCCGGGGCTGGGACTGAAGCTTTCTTT. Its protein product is CASSSQPGAGTEAFF. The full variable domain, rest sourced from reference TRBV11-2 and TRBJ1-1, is EAGVAQSPRYKIIEKRQSVAFWCNPISGHATLYWYQQILGQGPKLLIQFQNNGVVDDSQLPKDRFSAERLKGVDSTLKIQPAKLEDSAVYLCASSSQPGAGTEAFFGQGTRLTVV.

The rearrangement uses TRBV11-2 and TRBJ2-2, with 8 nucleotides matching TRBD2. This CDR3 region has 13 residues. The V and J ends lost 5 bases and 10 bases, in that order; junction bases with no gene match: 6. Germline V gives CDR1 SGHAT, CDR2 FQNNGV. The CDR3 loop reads CASSPSGSTELFF. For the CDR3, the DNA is TGTGCCAGCAGCCCCAGCGGGAGTACGGAGCTGTTTTTT. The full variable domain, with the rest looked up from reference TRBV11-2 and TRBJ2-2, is EAGVAQSPRYKIIEKRQSVAFWCNPISGHATLYWYQQILGQGPKLLIQFQNNGVVDDSQLPKDRFSAERLKGVDSTLKIQPAKLEDSAVYLCASSPSGSTELFFGEGSRLTVL.

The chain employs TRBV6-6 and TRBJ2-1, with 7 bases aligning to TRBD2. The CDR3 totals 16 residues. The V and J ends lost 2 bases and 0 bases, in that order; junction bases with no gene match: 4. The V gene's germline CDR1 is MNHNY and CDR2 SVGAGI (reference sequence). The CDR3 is CASSYGRGSSYNEQFF. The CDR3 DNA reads TGTGCCAGCAGTTACGGGCGGGGGAGCTCCTACAATGAGCAGTTCTTC.

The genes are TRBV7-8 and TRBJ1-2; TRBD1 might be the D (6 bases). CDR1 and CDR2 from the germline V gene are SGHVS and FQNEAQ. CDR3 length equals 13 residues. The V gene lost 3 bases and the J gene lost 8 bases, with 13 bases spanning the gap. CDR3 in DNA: TGTGCCAGCAGCTTCCGGGACACCTCGGGCTACACCTTC. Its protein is CASSFRDTSGYTF. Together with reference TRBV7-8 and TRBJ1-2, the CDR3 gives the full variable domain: GAGVSQSPRYKVAKRGQDVALRCDPISGHVSLFWYQQALGQGPEFLTYFQNEAQLDKSGLPSDRFFAERPEGSVSTLKIQRTQQEDSAVYLCASSFRDTSGYTFGSGTRLTVV.

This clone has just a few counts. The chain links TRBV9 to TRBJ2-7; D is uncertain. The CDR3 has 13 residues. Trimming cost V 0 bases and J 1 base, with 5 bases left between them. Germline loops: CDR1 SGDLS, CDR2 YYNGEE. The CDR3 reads CASSVGHSYEQYF. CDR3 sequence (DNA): TGTGCCAGCAGCGTAGGGCATTCCTACGAGCAGTACTTC.

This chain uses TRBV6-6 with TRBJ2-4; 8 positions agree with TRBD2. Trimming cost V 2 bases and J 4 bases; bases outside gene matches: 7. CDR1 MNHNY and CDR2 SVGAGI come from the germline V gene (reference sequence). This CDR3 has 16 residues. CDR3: CASSYTAERGKNIQYF. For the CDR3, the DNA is TGTGCCAGCAGTTACACGGCGGAGCGGGGGAAAAACATTCAGTACTTC.

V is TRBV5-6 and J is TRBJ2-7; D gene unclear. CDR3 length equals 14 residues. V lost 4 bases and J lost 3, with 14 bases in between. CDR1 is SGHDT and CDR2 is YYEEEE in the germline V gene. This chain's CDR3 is CASSAGPYIYEQYF. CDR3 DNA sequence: TGTGCCAGCAGCGCCGGACCCTATATCTACGAGCAGTACTTC.

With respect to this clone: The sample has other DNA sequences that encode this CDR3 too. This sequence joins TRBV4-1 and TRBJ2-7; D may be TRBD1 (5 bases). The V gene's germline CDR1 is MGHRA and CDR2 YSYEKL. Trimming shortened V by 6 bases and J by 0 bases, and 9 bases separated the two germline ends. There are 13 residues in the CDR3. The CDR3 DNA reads TGCGCCAGCAGTCCCGACAGCTCCTACGAGCAGTACTTC. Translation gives CASSPDSSYEQYF.

The CDR3 bases are TGCGCCACTCACAAGACCTACGAGCAGTACTTC. Its translation: CATHKTYEQYF. The gene calls are TRBV5-1 and TRBJ2-7; no clear D gene. Trimming took off 9 bases at V and 2 bases at J, with 9 bases between the two ends. CDR3 length: 11 residues. CDR1 is SGHRS, CDR2 YFSETQ, per germline. The complete variable domain, with remaining parts taken from reference TRBV5-1 and TRBJ2-7, reads KAGVTQTPRYLIKTRGQQVTLSCSPISGHRSVSWYQQTPGQGLQFLFEYFSETQRNKGNFPGRFSGRQFSNSRSEMNVSTLELGDSALYLCATHKTYEQYFGPGTRLTVT.

The CDR3 nucleotides read TGTGCCAGCAGTGAAAGGGACAGGGGCAAAGAGACCCAGTACTTC. Translating gives CASSERDRGKETQYF. The chain is built from TRBV6-1 and TRBJ2-5; 10 nucleotides match TRBD1. This CDR3 has 15 residues. V trimming: 2 bases; J trimming: 3 bases; junction bases outside the gene matches: 3. Germline assignment: CDR1 MNHNS and CDR2 SASEGT.

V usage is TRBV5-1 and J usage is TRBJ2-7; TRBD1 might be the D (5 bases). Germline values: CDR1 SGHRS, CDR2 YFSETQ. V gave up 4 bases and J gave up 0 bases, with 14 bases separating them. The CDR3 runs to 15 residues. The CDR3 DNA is TGCGCCAGCAGCCCCCCGACAGCAAGCTCCTACGAGCAGTACTTC. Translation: CASSPPTASSYEQYF.

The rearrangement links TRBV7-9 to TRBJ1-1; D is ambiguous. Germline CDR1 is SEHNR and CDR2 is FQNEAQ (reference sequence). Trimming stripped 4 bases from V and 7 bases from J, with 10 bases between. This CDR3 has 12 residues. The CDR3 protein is CASSSNPLEAFF. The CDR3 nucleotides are TGTGCCAGCAGCTCTAACCCCCTTGAAGCTTTCTTT.

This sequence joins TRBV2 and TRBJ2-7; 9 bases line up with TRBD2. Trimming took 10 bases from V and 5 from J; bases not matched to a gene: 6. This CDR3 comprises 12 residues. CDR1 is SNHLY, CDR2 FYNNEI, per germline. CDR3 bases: TGTGCCACCAGCGGGAGGATAAACGAGCAGTACTTC. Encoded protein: CATSGRINEQYF. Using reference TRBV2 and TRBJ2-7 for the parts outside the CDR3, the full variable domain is EPEVTQTPSHQVTQMGQEVILRCVPISNHLYFYWYRQILGQKVEFLVSFYNNEISEKSEIFDDQFSVERPDGSNFTLKIRSTKLEDSAMYFCATSGRINEQYFGPGTRLTVT.

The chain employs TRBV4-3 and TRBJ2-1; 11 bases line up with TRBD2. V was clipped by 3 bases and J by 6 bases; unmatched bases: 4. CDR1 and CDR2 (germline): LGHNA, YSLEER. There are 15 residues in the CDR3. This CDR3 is CASSHTSGRGNEQFF. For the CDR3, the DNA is TGCGCCAGCAGCCACACTAGCGGGAGAGGCAATGAGCAGTTCTTC.

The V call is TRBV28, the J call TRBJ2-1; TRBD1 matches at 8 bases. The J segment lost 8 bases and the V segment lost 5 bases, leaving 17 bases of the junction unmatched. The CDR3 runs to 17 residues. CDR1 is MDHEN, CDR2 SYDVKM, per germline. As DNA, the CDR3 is TGTGCCAGCAGTCTAATCTTCGGACAGGGCTTTTTCTATGAGCAGTTCTTC. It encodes CASSLIFGQGFFYEQFF. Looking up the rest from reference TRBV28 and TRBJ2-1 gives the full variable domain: DVKVTQSSRYLVKRTGEKVFLECVQDMDHENMFWYRQDPGLGLRLIYFSYDVKMKEKGDIPEGYSVSREKKERFSLILESASTNQTSMYLCASSLIFGQGFFYEQFFGPGTRLTVL.

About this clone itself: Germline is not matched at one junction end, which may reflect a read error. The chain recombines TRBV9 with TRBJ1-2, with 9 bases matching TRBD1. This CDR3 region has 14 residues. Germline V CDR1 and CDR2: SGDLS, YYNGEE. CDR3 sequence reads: CASSVGDRVAGHTF. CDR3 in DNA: TGTGCCAGCAGCGTTGGGGACAGGGTTGCTGGCCACACCTTC. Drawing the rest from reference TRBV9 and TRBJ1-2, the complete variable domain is DSGVTQTPKHLITATGQRVTLRCSPRSGDLSVYWYQQSLDQGLQFLIQYYNGEERAKGNILERFSAQQFPDLHSELNLSSLELGDSALYFCASSVGDRVAGHTFGSGTRLTVV.

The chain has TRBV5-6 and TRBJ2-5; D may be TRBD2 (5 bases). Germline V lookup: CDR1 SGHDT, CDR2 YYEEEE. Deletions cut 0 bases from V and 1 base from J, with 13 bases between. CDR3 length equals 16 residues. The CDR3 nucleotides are TGTGCCAGCAGCTTGGCCGGGGTCGGGCCCCAAGAGACCCAGTACTTC. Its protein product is CASSLAGVGPQETQYF.

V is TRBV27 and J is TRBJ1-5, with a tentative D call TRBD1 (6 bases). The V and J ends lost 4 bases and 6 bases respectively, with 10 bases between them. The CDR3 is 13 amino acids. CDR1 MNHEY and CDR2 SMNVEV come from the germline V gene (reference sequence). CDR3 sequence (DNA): TGTGCCAGCAGTTGGGGGGCTTCTCAGCCCCAGCATTTT. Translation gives CASSWGASQPQHF.

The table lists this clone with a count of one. In nucleotides, the CDR3 is TGTGCCAGCAGCGGCGGGACAGATGGCTACACCTTC. It specifies CASSGGTDGYTF. J is TRBJ1-2 and V is TRBV9; 7 bases align to TRBD1. Germline CDR1 and CDR2: SGDLS and YYNGEE. There are 12 residues in the CDR3. V was clipped by 3 bases and J by 6 bases; unmatched bases: 2. The variable domain in full, with the rest retrieved from reference TRBV9 and TRBJ1-2, is DSGVTQTPKHLITATGQRVTLRCSPRSGDLSVYWYQQSLDQGLQFLIQYYNGEERAKGNILERFSAQQFPDLHSELNLSSLELGDSALYFCASSGGTDGYTFGSGTRLTVV.

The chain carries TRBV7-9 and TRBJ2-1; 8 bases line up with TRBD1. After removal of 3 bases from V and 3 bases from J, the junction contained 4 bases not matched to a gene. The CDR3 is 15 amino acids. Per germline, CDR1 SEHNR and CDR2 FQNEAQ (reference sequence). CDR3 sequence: CASSFWDRNYNEQFF. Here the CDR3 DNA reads TGTGCCAGCAGCTTTTGGGACAGGAACTACAATGAGCAGTTCTTC.

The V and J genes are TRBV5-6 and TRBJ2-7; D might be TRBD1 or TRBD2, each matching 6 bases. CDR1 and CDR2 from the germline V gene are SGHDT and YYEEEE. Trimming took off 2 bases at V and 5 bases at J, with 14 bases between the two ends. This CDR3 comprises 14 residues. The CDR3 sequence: CASSFGGLVDEQYF. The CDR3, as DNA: TGTGCCAGCAGCTTTGGGGGGCTAGTTGACGAGCAGTACTTC.

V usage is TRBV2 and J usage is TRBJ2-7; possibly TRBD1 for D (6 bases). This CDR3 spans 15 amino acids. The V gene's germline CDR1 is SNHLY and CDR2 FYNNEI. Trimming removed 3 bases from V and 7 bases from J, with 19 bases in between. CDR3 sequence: CASSDIGQFLLEQYF. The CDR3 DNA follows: TGTGCCAGCAGTGATATCGGACAGTTCCTCTTAGAGCAGTACTTC.

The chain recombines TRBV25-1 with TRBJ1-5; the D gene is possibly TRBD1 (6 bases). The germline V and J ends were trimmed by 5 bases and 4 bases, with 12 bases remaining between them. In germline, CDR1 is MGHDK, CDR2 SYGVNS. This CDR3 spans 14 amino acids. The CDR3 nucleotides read TGTGCCAGCAGTCCGACAGGCCGAAATCAGCCCCAGCATTTT. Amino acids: CASSPTGRNQPQHF.